The sequence of this TCR beta chain was determined in a study of shared clonotypes between healthy human individuals. General study findings and limits: Measured sharing among donors was expected to vary with sequencing depth. Clonotype sharing across a few donors was observed for about 5.5% of naive CD4 clonotypes. Rarefaction demonstrated incomplete sorted-subset sequencing despite large depth.

CDR3 length: 15 amino acids. Per germline, CDR1 MDHEN and CDR2 SYDVKM. The V end was cut by 2 bases, the J end by 1 base, with 12 bases between. Among the donors, all were Caucasian adults who lived in Nashville, Tennessee. A remark on this clone: Its specificity is unknown.

Only in-frame clones appear in the TCRdb table, and some are missing; sequencing was by immunoSEQ multiplex PCR. Here the sample spans some 580,000 clones, around 97% being singletons. Sequencing was performed on naive CD4+ T cells sorted from blood. Documented subset: CD45RA+ positively selected. The chain has TRBV28 and TRBJ2-7; TRBD2 might be the D (7 bases). The TCR sequence derives from a woman aged 30 to 39 in good health. CDR3 loop: CASSLGGAPSYEQYF. CDR3 sequence (DNA): TGTGCCAGCAGTTTAGGGGGGGCCCCATCCTACGAGCAGTACTTC.